The 30 T cell receptor beta chains below were found in one sample sequenced in a study of PD-1 blockade in classical Hodgkin lymphoma. With no exception, relapse followed autologous stem cell transplantation in all patients, and brentuximab vedotin exposure varied. Profiling relied on immunoSEQ multiplex PCR, and the TCRdb table lists in-frame clones only, not all of them. The sample includes around 100,000 clones, around 88% of them seen just once. The source material was peripheral blood mononuclear cells (PBMCs), sampled before the second cycle of nivolumab. Source of these receptors: a human donor with classical Hodgkin lymphoma.

The gene calls are TRBV30 and TRBJ1-6; D is uncertain. This CDR3 is 14 amino acids long. CDR1 GTSNPN and CDR2 SVGIG come from the germline V gene (reference sequence). V lost 6 bases, J lost 9 bases, and 18 bases lay in between. The chain's CDR3 is CACIFLTASSPLHF. The CDR3 DNA sequence: TGTGCCTGCATATTCCTCACCGCATCTTCACCCCTCCACTTT.

This chain links TRBV15 with TRBJ2-2, with D unclear. Germline lookup yields CDR1 LNHNV and CDR2 YYDKDF (reference sequence). V lost 5 bases to trimming and J lost 2 bases, with 6 bases between them. The CDR3 extends over 13 amino acids. CDR3 residues: CATSGYNTGELFF. The CDR3 DNA reads TGTGCCACCAGCGGTTATAACACCGGGGAGCTGTTTTTT.

The CDR3 bases are TGTGCCAGCAGTTTAAAACAAAGGGGGTTTTTTGAGTCCTACGAGCAGTACTTC. This encodes CASSLKQRGFFESYEQYF. This rearrangement joins TRBV28 to TRBJ2-7, with D possibly being TRBD1 (6 bases). Germline V lookup: CDR1 MDHEN, CDR2 SYDVKM. The CDR3 is 18 amino acids. Between the trimmed V and J ends, which lost 2 bases and 1 base, there was a span of 21 bases.

This clone was seen just once. The rearrangement uses TRBV30 and TRBJ1-5; unclear D gene. V was clipped by 5 bases and J by 6 bases, with 8 bases between them. This CDR3 has 11 amino acids. Germline loops: CDR1 GTSNPN, CDR2 SVGIG (reference sequence). Here the CDR3 DNA reads TGTGCCTGGGGGCCGGGTCAGCCCCAGCATTTT. Translated, it gives CAWGPGQPQHF.

This chain links TRBV7-2 with TRBJ1-2, with TRBD1 matching over 7 bases. Germline CDR1 SGHTA, CDR2 FQGNSA. Trimming at V came to 4 bases and at J to 1 base, leaving 3 bases not matched to a gene. CDR3 length equals 14 residues. CDR3 residues: CASSSGTVNYGYTF. The CDR3 DNA reads TGTGCCAGCAGCTCGGGGACAGTTAACTATGGCTACACCTTC.

The chain employs TRBV7-2 and TRBJ2-3; TRBD2 might be the D (5 bases). CDR1 and CDR2 (germline): SGHTA, FQGNSA. The CDR3 has 14 amino acids. Trimming left V 2 bases short and J 5 bases short, with 11 bases between. This CDR3 is CASSLLARRDTQYF. The DNA of the CDR3 is TGTGCCAGCAGCTTACTAGCCCGGAGAGATACGCAGTATTTT.

The chain is built from TRBV29-1 and TRBJ2-1; weak D call: TRBD1 (6 bases). V dropped 4 bases and J dropped 4 bases, with 23 bases sitting between them. From germline, CDR1 is SQVTM and CDR2 ANQGSEA. The CDR3 loop spans 17 amino acids. CDR3 nucleotide sequence: TGCAGCGTTGGTAACCGTCCCTTGGACAGCAGGTACAATGAGCAGTTCTTC. It is translated as CSVGNRPLDSRYNEQFF.

This chain uses TRBV7-6 with TRBJ2-3; D is unclear. The CDR3 runs 13 residues. In germline, CDR1 is SGHVS, CDR2 FNYEAQ. Trimming left V 2 bases short and J 6 bases short, with 9 bases between. CDR3 residues: CASSLFLLDTQYF. The CDR3 DNA reads as TGTGCCAGCAGCTTATTTCTTTTGGATACGCAGTATTTT.

As regards this clone: Other DNA sequences in the same sample also yield this CDR3. V and J are TRBV18 and TRBJ2-7; 15 nucleotides match TRBD2. The germline CDR1 and CDR2 sequences are KGHSH and LQKENI. The junction had 2 bases not matched to a gene; V was cut back by 3 bases and J by 5 bases. The length of the CDR3 is 15 residues. The CDR3, as DNA: TGTGCCAGCTCACCGGGACTAGCGGGGGGAGACGAGCAGTACTTC. It yields the protein CASSPGLAGGDEQYF.

The chain carries TRBV25-1 and TRBJ2-1; 7 nucleotides align to TRBD2. Unmatched junction bases numbered 7, after V lost 6 bases and J lost 2 bases. This CDR3 comprises 15 residues. Germline V lookup: CDR1 MGHDK, CDR2 SYGVNS. The CDR3 bases are TGTGCCAGCAGCACGTTTGCGGGGGCCTACAATGAGCAGTTCTTC. Its protein product is CASSTFAGAYNEQFF.

The chain recombines TRBV6-1 with TRBJ2-2; D uncertain. This CDR3 is built from 13 residues. Trimming removed 2 bases at V and 7 bases at J, with 8 bases between. Germline V lookup: CDR1 MNHNS, CDR2 SASEGT. The CDR3 bases are TGTGCCAGCAGTGAAATTATCGTCGGGGAGCTGTTTTTT. Translating it yields CASSEIIVGELFF.

V usage is TRBV25-1 and J usage is TRBJ2-1; no clear D. The length of the CDR3 is 14 residues. V was clipped by 2 bases and J by 4 bases, with 9 bases between them. Germline CDR1 and CDR2: MGHDK and SYGVNS. The CDR3: CASSEPSNYNEQFF. The CDR3 region has the DNA TGTGCCAGCAGTGAACCATCCAATTACAATGAGCAGTTCTTC.

This clone occurred once. The CDR3 spells CASSLDRGRINEQFF. The CDR3 bases are TGTGCCAGCAGCCTTGACAGGGGGCGAATTAATGAGCAGTTCTTC. V and J are TRBV7-2 and TRBJ2-1, with 10 nucleotides matching TRBD1. J lost 7 bases, V lost 5 bases, and 8 bases had no gene match. The CDR3 length is 15 residues. Germline CDR1 reads SGHTA; CDR2 reads FQGNSA.

The J gene is TRBJ1-2, the V gene TRBV7-9; D remains ambiguous. The germline gives CDR1 SEHNR, CDR2 FQNEAQ (reference sequence). V shed 5 bases and J shed 12 bases, with 19 bases lying between them. CDR3 length: 13 amino acids. The CDR3 DNA reads as TGTGCCAGCAGCCCTACTCTAGGCCCGTCGGACACCTTC. The encoded protein is CASSPTLGPSDTF. The complete variable domain, with remaining parts taken from reference TRBV7-9 and TRBJ1-2, reads DTGVSQNPRHKITKRGQNVTFRCDPISEHNRLYWYRQTLGQGPEFLTYFQNEAQLEKSRLLSDRFSAERPKGSFSTLEIQRTEQGDSAMYLCASSPTLGPSDTFGSGTRLTVV.

The CDR3 coding sequence is TGCGCCAGCAGCTTGGGCTTGAGGAGCAAAGCGCTGGGCTACACCTTC. Protein product: CASSLGLRSKALGYTF. The chain joins TRBV5-1 to TRBJ1-2, with no clear D. The length of the CDR3 is 16 residues. Trimming took 0 bases from V and 8 from J, leaving 20 bases between them. CDR1 is SGHRS, CDR2 YFSETQ, per germline.

V and J are TRBV11-3 and TRBJ2-3; no clear D. The germline CDR1 and CDR2 sequences are SGHNT and YENEEA. The CDR3 loop spans 12 amino acids. Trimming cost V 5 bases and J 6 bases, with 9 bases left between them. The CDR3 protein is CASSIRADTQYF. CDR3 bases: TGTGCCAGCAGCATCCGAGCGGATACGCAGTATTTT. Using reference TRBV11-3 and TRBJ2-3 for the parts outside the CDR3, the full variable domain is EAGVVQSPRYKIIEKKQPVAFWCNPISGHNTLYWYLQNLGQGPELLIRYENEEAVDDSQLPKDRFSAERLKGVDSTLKIQPAELGDSAVYLCASSIRADTQYFGPGTRLTVL.

This chain joins TRBV5-4 and TRBJ2-5; 8 nucleotides agree with TRBD2. The CDR3 covers 16 residues. In germline, CDR1 is SGHNT, CDR2 YYREEE (reference sequence). V was clipped by 2 bases and J by 1 base; unmatched bases: 7. CDR3 amino acids: CASSLGVAGRQETQYF. In DNA form, the CDR3 reads TGTGCCAGCAGCTTAGGGGTAGCGGGGCGCCAAGAGACCCAGTACTTC. Looking up the rest from reference TRBV5-4 and TRBJ2-5 gives the full variable domain: ETGVTQSPTHLIKTRGQQVTLRCSSQSGHNTVSWYQQALGQGPQFIFQYYREEENGRGNFPPRFSGLQFPNYSSELNVNALELDDSALYLCASSLGVAGRQETQYFGPGTRLLVL.

J is TRBJ1-5 and V is TRBV6-6; weak D call: TRBD1 (5 bases). CDR3 length equals 14 residues. From germline, CDR1 is MNHNY and CDR2 SVGAGI (reference sequence). The germline V and J ends were trimmed by 10 bases and 7 bases, with 20 bases remaining between them. CDR3 nucleotide sequence: TGTGCCACGGGGACGGGGCGCGAGAGGCAGCCCCAGCATTTT. Protein product: CATGTGRERQPQHF.

The CDR3 sequence: CASSVGPDTQYF. The CDR3 coding sequence is TGTGCCAGCAGTGTTGGGCCAGATACGCAGTATTTT. V gene TRBV5-4 combines with J gene TRBJ2-3; D is unresolved. The CDR3 loop spans 12 amino acids. Trimming took 5 bases from V and 4 from J, leaving 8 bases between them. In germline, CDR1 is SGHNT, CDR2 YYREEE (reference sequence).

The J gene is TRBJ1-2, the V gene TRBV29-1, with 7 bases lining up with TRBD1. The CDR3 length is 16 residues. V trimming: 3 bases; J trimming: 4 bases; junction bases outside the gene matches: 14. Germline CDR1 reads SQVTM; CDR2 reads ANQGSEA. CDR3 sequence (DNA): TGCAGCGTTGAGGTCCAGAAAGGGGGCGCTGGCTATGGCTACACCTTC. Translated, it gives CSVEVQKGGAGYGYTF.

The rearrangement links TRBV30 to TRBJ1-4; the match to TRBD1 covers 9 bases. With V trimmed by 1 base and J by 7 bases, 7 bases remained unmatched. CDR1 and CDR2 (germline): GTSNPN, SVGIG (reference sequence). This CDR3 has 15 residues. The CDR3 loop is CAWSEDRGRGEKLFF. CDR3 coding DNA: TGTGCCTGGAGTGAAGACAGGGGGAGGGGTGAAAAACTGTTTTTT. Drawing the rest from reference TRBV30 and TRBJ1-4, the complete variable domain is SQTIHQWPATLVQPVGSPLSLECTVEGTSNPNLYWYRQAAGRGLQLLFYSVGIGQISSEVPQNLSASRPQDRQFILSSKKLLLSDSGFYLCAWSEDRGRGEKLFFGSGTQLSVL.

The chain joins TRBV7-1 to TRBJ1-6; 7 bases fit TRBD1. TRBV7-1 counts as an open reading frame of uncertain function. This CDR3 has 15 amino acids. V trimming: 5 bases; J trimming: 6 bases; junction bases outside the gene matches: 7. CDR3 sequence: CASSPSGTVNSPLHF. In DNA form, the CDR3 reads TGTGCCAGCAGCCCCTCCGGGACAGTTAATTCACCCCTCCACTTT.

The chain links TRBV15 to TRBJ2-3; 7 bases agree with TRBD2. CDR1 LNHNV and CDR2 YYDKDF come from the germline V gene (reference sequence). This CDR3 comprises 19 residues. V lost 2 bases to trimming and J lost 4 bases; unmatched junction nucleotides: 18. CDR3 nucleotide sequence: TGTGCCACCAGCAGATCCACGGCGGGGGTGACTGCTCACGCAGATACGCAGTATTTT. Translated, it gives CATSRSTAGVTAHADTQYF. The full variable domain, its missing parts supplied by reference TRBV15 and TRBJ2-3, is DAMVIQNPRYQVTQFGKPVTLSCSQTLNHNVMYWYQQKSSQAPKLLFHYYDKDFNNEADTPDNFQSRRPNTSFCFLDIRSPGLGDTAMYLCATSRSTAGVTAHADTQYFGPGTRLTVL.

The chain employs TRBV19 and TRBJ2-7, with D tentatively TRBD2 (6 bases). Per germline, CDR1 LNHDA and CDR2 SQIVND (reference sequence). Trimming took off 8 bases at V and 1 base at J, with 15 bases between the two ends. The CDR3 has 14 amino acids. CDR3 DNA sequence: TGTGCCAGTTCTCACGGGACTGATTCCTACGAGCAGTACTTC. Protein: CASSHGTDSYEQYF.

This clone was seen once. The sample carries other DNA sequences with the same CDR3. V is TRBV15 and J is TRBJ1-5, with D possibly matching TRBD1 (5 bases). Germline CDR1 reads LNHNV; CDR2 reads YYDKDF (reference sequence). CDR3 length: 14 residues. V lost 1 base to trimming and J lost 2 bases, with 6 bases between them. The CDR3 DNA reads as TGTGCCACCAGCAGAGGAGGGGGCAATCAGCCCCAGCATTTT. It encodes CATSRGGGNQPQHF.

This chain links TRBV6-1 with TRBJ1-2; TRBD1 is a possible D gene (5 bases). The CDR3 extends over 12 amino acids. From germline, CDR1 is MNHNS and CDR2 SASEGT. V was shortened by 2 bases and J by 6 bases, with 7 bases between the two germline ends. The CDR3 protein is CASSEWGNGYTF. The CDR3, as DNA: TGTGCCAGCAGTGAATGGGGGAATGGCTACACCTTC.

The chain is built from TRBV30 and TRBJ1-3; no firm D call. CDR1 and CDR2 (germline): GTSNPN, SVGIG (reference sequence). CDR3 length: 14 residues. With 4 bases removed from V and 0 bases from J, the gap between germline ends came to 10 bases. This CDR3 is CAWNEGFSGNTIYF. The CDR3 coding sequence is TGTGCCTGGAATGAAGGTTTCTCTGGAAACACCATATATTTT.

V usage is TRBV19 and J usage is TRBJ1-4; no clear D gene. Trimming took 3 bases from V and 7 from J, leaving 18 bases between them. This CDR3 region has 16 residues. Germline assignment: CDR1 LNHDA and CDR2 SQIVND (reference sequence). The DNA of the CDR3 is TGTGCCAGTAGTATGAACCCACCGGGCTCGGGTGAAAAACTGTTTTTT. This gives the protein CASSMNPPGSGEKLFF. Full variable domain (remainder filled in from reference TRBV19 and TRBJ1-4): DGGITQSPKYLFRKEGQNVTLSCEQNLNHDAMYWYRQDPGQGLRLIYYSQIVNDFQKGDIAEGYSVSREKKESFPLTVTSAQKNPTAFYLCASSMNPPGSGEKLFFGSGTQLSVL.

The V call is TRBV25-1, the J call TRBJ2-1; D uncertain. The germline V gene has CDR1 MGHDK and CDR2 SYGVNS. The CDR3 covers 11 residues. Between the trimmed V and J ends, which lost 3 bases and 12 bases, there was a span of 9 bases. The chain's CDR3 is CASSDWDRQFF. The CDR3 bases are TGTGCCAGCAGTGATTGGGATAGGCAGTTCTTC.

The chain is built from TRBV5-1 and TRBJ1-4; 11 nucleotides match TRBD1. Losses at the gene ends were 0 bases for V and 0 bases for J; bases not matched to a gene: 1. Germline V gene sequence: CDR1 SGHRS, CDR2 YFSETQ. There are 17 residues in the CDR3. The CDR3 loop is CASSLAGQGATNEKLFF. DNA for the CDR3: TGCGCCAGCAGCTTGGCGGGACAGGGGGCAACTAATGAAAAACTGTTTTTT.